These 30 T cell receptor beta chains were sequenced from one sample in a study of T-cell memory formation after mild COVID-19. TCRdb called the 5' RACE reads again in MiXCR, with one record for every CDR3 protein. This table holds 250,000 to 400,000 distinct CDR3 sequences, approximately 14% found once. Sequencing input: PBMCs or a T cell subset sorted from them (not recorded which). The origin of the receptors is a man aged 18-30 years who had mild COVID-19 (a few samples of this study predate the infection). Cell type and time point are not known.

As DNA, the CDR3 is TGCGCCAGCAGCTTTAGGTTCGGACAGGGCACAGATACGCAGTATTTT. This gives the protein CASSFRFGQGTDTQYF. The V call is TRBV5-1, the J call TRBJ2-3, with 7 bases identical to TRBD1. The CDR3 runs 16 residues. V trimming: 2 bases; J trimming: 1 base; junction bases outside the gene matches: 7. Germline V gene data show CDR1 as SGHRS and CDR2 as YFSETQ. The full variable domain, completed using reference TRBV5-1 and TRBJ2-3, is KAGVTQTPRYLIKTRGQQVTLSCSPISGHRSVSWYQQTPGQGLQFLFEYFSETQRNKGNFPGRFSGRQFSNSRSEMNVSTLELGDSALYLCASSFRFGQGTDTQYFGPGTRLTVL.

The chain joins TRBV10-2 to TRBJ2-3, with TRBD2 identical over 11 bases. The CDR3 length is 14 residues. Germline V gene data show CDR1 as WSHSY and CDR2 as SAAADI. J was trimmed by 2 bases and V by 8 bases; bases with no gene match: 3. CDR3 coding DNA: TGCGCCAGCGAGACTAGCGGGGTCACAGATACGCAGTATTTT. Translated, it gives CASETSGVTDTQYF.

This chain uses TRBV21-1 with TRBJ2-7; the table gives TRBD1 as D, unverified against the DNA. TRBV21-1 is a pseudogene segment. The CDR3 consists of 14 residues. As DNA, the CDR3 is TGTGCCAGGAGGGGGCAATTGAGGTTCCACGAGCAGTACGTC. This gives the protein CARRGQLRFHEQYV.

The chain employs TRBV5-1 and TRBJ2-7; D could derive from TRBD1 or TRBD2 (5 bases each). Germline CDR1 and CDR2: SGHRS and YFSETQ. Trimming removed 4 bases from V and 4 bases from J, with 12 bases in between. The CDR3 totals 13 residues. The CDR3 here is CASSPGRLYEQYF. The CDR3 nucleotides read TGCGCCAGCAGCCCGGGACGCCTTTACGAGCAGTACTTC.

There are many counts of this clonotype. The chain has TRBV7-2 and TRBJ2-1; 10 nucleotides match TRBD2. After removal of 2 bases from V and 8 bases from J, the junction contained 6 bases not matched to a gene. The germline V gene encodes CDR1 SGHTA and CDR2 FQGNSA. The CDR3 is 15 amino acids. CDR3 protein: CASSLSSGGLYEQFF. For the CDR3, the DNA is TGTGCCAGCAGCTTAAGTAGCGGGGGGCTGTATGAGCAGTTCTTC.

The rearrangement joins TRBV20-1 to TRBJ1-6; 8 bases map to TRBD1. After removal of 7 bases from V and 10 bases from J, the junction contained 9 bases not matched to a gene. The CDR3 contains 13 residues. Germline V gene sequence: CDR1 DFQATT, CDR2 SNEGSKA (reference sequence). The chain's CDR3 is CSGQGPRGSPLHF. The CDR3 DNA reads TGCAGTGGACAGGGGCCCCGTGGCTCACCCCTCCACTTT.

This sequence joins TRBV7-6 and TRBJ1-1; maybe TRBD1 (5 bases). V lost 1 base to trimming and J lost 4 bases, with 7 bases between them. This CDR3 has 13 amino acids. Germline assignment: CDR1 SGHVS and CDR2 FNYEAQ. The CDR3, as DNA: TGTGCCAGCAGCTTAGGCAGGGCCACTGAAGCTTTCTTT. Translating gives CASSLGRATEAFF.

This clonotype was counted a few times. The rearrangement uses TRBV6-5 and TRBJ1-2, with D unclear. V shed 2 bases and J shed 4 bases, with 11 bases lying between them. The CDR3 contains 14 residues. Germline values: CDR1 MNHEY, CDR2 SVGAGI. The CDR3 coding sequence is TGTGCCAGCAGTTACCAACCAGGCAGCTATGGCTACACCTTC. Translated: CASSYQPGSYGYTF.

This clonotype showed up just a few times. The V call is TRBV7-9, the J call TRBJ2-1, with TRBD2 identical over 12 bases. CDR3 length equals 14 residues. V lost 5 bases, J lost 9 bases, and 5 bases stayed unmatched. Looked up from germline, CDR1 is SEHNR and CDR2 is FQNEAQ (reference sequence). The CDR3 region is CASSPSGGAGEQFF. For the CDR3, the DNA is TGTGCCAGCAGCCCTAGCGGGGGGGCGGGTGAGCAGTTCTTC.

The chain links TRBV4-1 to TRBJ2-3; 7 bases agree with TRBD1. With V trimmed by 1 base and J by 4 bases, 8 bases remained unmatched. Germline CDR1 and CDR2: MGHRA and YSYEKL. The length of the CDR3 is 16 residues. CDR3 DNA: TGCGCCAGCAGCCAAGCGACAGGGCTTCCTGCAGATACGCAGTATTTT. This codes for CASSQATGLPADTQYF.

This clonotype was seen repeatedly, ten times or more. CDR3 bases: TGCAGCGTTGAAGAGGGTAGGAAGCTGTTTTTT. Translated, it gives CSVEEGRKLFF. The chain carries TRBV29-1 and TRBJ2-2; D is ambiguous. The CDR3 runs 11 residues. CDR1 and CDR2 (germline): SQVTM, ANQGSEA. With 0 bases removed from V and 12 bases from J, the gap between germline ends came to 8 bases.

The CDR3 region is CASSSWTVGEQYF. The CDR3 bases are TGTGCCAGCAGCTCGTGGACAGTCGGCGAGCAGTACTTC. The V gene is TRBV11-2, the J gene TRBJ2-7; tentative D call: TRBD1 (6 bases). The CDR3 consists of 13 residues. Germline CDR1 reads SGHAT; CDR2 reads FQNNGV. V was clipped by 4 bases and J by 6 bases, with 13 bases between them.

J is TRBJ2-1 and V is TRBV20-1, with no clear D. V was shortened by 0 bases and J by 9 bases, with 6 bases between the two germline ends. This CDR3 has 11 residues. Germline CDR1 is DFQATT and CDR2 is SNEGSKA (reference sequence). The CDR3 region is CSARDLSEQFF. CDR3 nucleotide sequence: TGCAGTGCTAGAGATCTGAGTGAGCAGTTCTTC.

This chain links TRBV20-1 with TRBJ2-2; D perhaps matches TRBD1 (6 bases). The CDR3 spans 14 residues. V lost 3 bases and J lost 3, with 11 bases in between. CDR1 is DFQATT and CDR2 is SNEGSKA in the germline V gene (reference sequence). DNA of the CDR3: TGCAGTGCTAGCAACAGGGAACACACCGGGGAGCTGTTTTTT. Protein sequence: CSASNREHTGELFF.

This clonotype has just a few counts. The CDR3 sequence is CAWSVGGIRETQYF. The CDR3 coding sequence is TGTGCCTGGAGTGTGGGAGGAATTAGAGAGACCCAGTACTTC. The chain has TRBV30 and TRBJ2-5; tentatively, D is TRBD2 (6 bases). The CDR3 contains 14 residues. V lost 0 bases and J 4 bases, leaving 12 bases between the germline ends. CDR1 and CDR2 from the germline V gene are GTSNPN and SVGIG (reference sequence).

The CDR3 loop is CASSEARGFEAFF. The CDR3 region has the DNA TGTGCCAGCAGTGAAGCGCGAGGGTTTGAAGCTTTCTTT. V gene TRBV2 combines with J gene TRBJ1-1; unclear D gene. The germline V gene has CDR1 SNHLY and CDR2 FYNNEI. Trimming took 0 bases from V and 7 from J, leaving 9 bases between them. The CDR3 totals 13 residues.

In its sample, this clonotype was seen a few times. The chain recombines TRBV5-1 with TRBJ2-2; a possible D gene is TRBD1 (6 bases). Germline V CDR1 and CDR2: SGHRS, YFSETQ. The germline V and J ends were trimmed by 6 bases and 2 bases, with 14 bases remaining between them. This CDR3 spans 15 amino acids. The CDR3 DNA is TGCGCCAGCAATACTGGACAGCCAAACACCGGGGAGCTGTTTTTT. It translates to CASNTGQPNTGELFF.

The chain uses TRBV12-3 or TRBV12-4 and TRBJ1-5; 9 nucleotides align to TRBD1. Unmatched junction bases numbered 12, after V lost 5 bases and J lost 7 bases. The CDR3 length is 16 residues. In DNA form, the CDR3 reads TGTGCCAGCAGTGCCGGACAGGGGACGGGGGACCAGCCCCAGCATTTT. It yields the protein CASSAGQGTGDQPQHF.

The sample holds a few counts of this clonotype. This CDR3 reads CATSNGQGTDTQYF. As DNA, the CDR3 is TGTGCCACCAGTAACGGACAGGGCACAGATACGCAGTATTTT. The J gene is TRBJ2-3, the V gene TRBV24-1, with TRBD1 identical over 7 bases. There are 14 residues in the CDR3. Germline-derived CDR1 and CDR2 are KGHDR and SFDVKD. Trimming took 6 bases from V and 1 from J; bases not matched to a gene: 3.

The chain combines TRBV5-6 with TRBJ1-6, with D possibly matching TRBD1 (6 bases). V gave up 0 bases and J gave up 8 bases, with 12 bases separating them. Germline-derived CDR1 and CDR2 are SGHDT and YYEEEE. The CDR3 consists of 15 residues. The CDR3 loop is CASSLVDRRDSPLHF. The CDR3 DNA is TGTGCCAGCAGCTTGGTAGACAGGAGAGATTCACCCCTCCACTTT. Drawing the rest from reference TRBV5-6 and TRBJ1-6, the complete variable domain is DAGVTQSPTHLIKTRGQQVTLRCSPKSGHDTVSWYQQALGQGPQFIFQYYEEEERQRGNFPDRFSGHQFPNYSSELNVNALLLGDSALYLCASSLVDRRDSPLHFGNGTRLTVT.

The V gene is TRBV7-9, the J gene TRBJ1-1; no definite D call. V was trimmed by 0 bases and J by 4 bases, leaving 9 bases between them. CDR1 is SEHNR and CDR2 is FQNEAQ in the germline V gene (reference sequence). The CDR3 length is 14 residues. CDR3 DNA: TGTGCCAGCAGCTTAGCGAGGGAGAGCACTGAAGCTTTCTTT. It specifies CASSLARESTEAFF.

This chain links TRBV4-3 with TRBJ1-5; possibly TRBD1 for D (5 bases). Germline V gene data show CDR1 as LGHNA and CDR2 as YSLEER. The CDR3 runs 13 residues. Trimming left V 8 bases short and J 6 bases short, with 14 bases between. CDR3 sequence: CASGEGGAQPQHF. As DNA, the CDR3 is TGCGCCAGCGGCGAAGGAGGGGCTCAGCCCCAGCATTTT.

The gene calls are TRBV6-5 and TRBJ1-6, with D perhaps matching TRBD1 (6 bases). Trimming took 5 bases from V and 8 from J, leaving 13 bases between them. The CDR3 extends over 14 amino acids. CDR1 and CDR2 (germline): MNHEY, SVGAGI. The CDR3 is CASSPRGPHSPLHF. In DNA form, the CDR3 reads TGTGCCAGCAGTCCGCGGGGGCCCCATTCACCCCTCCACTTT.

This clonotype was counted ten times or more. The chain recombines TRBV7-2 with TRBJ2-4; tentative D call: TRBD2 (5 bases). The CDR3 has 14 residues. Trimming stripped 3 bases from V and 4 bases from J, with 10 bases between. CDR1 and CDR2 from the germline V gene are SGHTA and FQGNSA. The CDR3 protein is CASSFSRGKNIQYF. The CDR3 coding sequence is TGTGCCAGCAGCTTTAGTCGAGGGAAAAACATTCAGTACTTC.

V and J are TRBV30 and TRBJ2-3, with unresolved D. The CDR3 has 11 amino acids. Germline values: CDR1 GTSNPN, CDR2 SVGIG (reference sequence). Written as DNA, the CDR3 is TGTGCGGGAACCGGGCGCCTCGTCCAGTATTTT. It specifies CAGTGRLVQYF.

The chain couples TRBV12-3 or TRBV12-4 to TRBJ2-4; D might be TRBD1 (5 bases). This CDR3 is 15 amino acids long. V lost 9 bases and J lost 3, with 18 bases in between. For the CDR3, the DNA is TGTGCCAGTGGAGATTCAAGAAGGGGCAAAAACATTCAGTACTTC. This encodes CASGDSRRGKNIQYF.

V is TRBV2 and J is TRBJ2-3, with 10 positions matching TRBD2. Germline loops: CDR1 SNHLY, CDR2 FYNNEI. After removal of 5 bases from V and 4 bases from J, the junction contained 6 bases not matched to a gene. The CDR3 is 15 amino acids. CDR3 residues: CASSQKRGGPDTQYF. In DNA form, the CDR3 reads TGTGCCAGCAGTCAAAAGCGGGGGGGCCCAGATACGCAGTATTTT. Drawing the rest from reference TRBV2 and TRBJ2-3, the complete variable domain is EPEVTQTPSHQVTQMGQEVILRCVPISNHLYFYWYRQILGQKVEFLVSFYNNEISEKSEIFDDQFSVERPDGSNFTLKIRSTKLEDSAMYFCASSQKRGGPDTQYFGPGTRLTVL.

The CDR3 is CASSLALGVSTPGNSPLHF. In nucleotides, the CDR3 is TGTGCCAGCAGTTTAGCGCTGGGCGTTTCCACACCGGGGAATTCACCCCTCCACTTT. V usage is TRBV12-3 or TRBV12-4 and J usage is TRBJ1-6, with D hard to call. This CDR3 is built from 19 residues. V lost 0 bases and J lost 7, with 22 bases in between.

CDR3 bases: TGCAGTGCTAGGGGGACAGGGGGCGTTCTCACTGAAGCTTTCTTT. This encodes CSARGTGGVLTEAFF. V gene TRBV20-1 combines with J gene TRBJ1-1, with 12 nucleotides matching TRBD1. V shed 3 bases, J shed 4 bases, and the junction held 6 bases outside the gene matches. Germline loops: CDR1 DFQATT, CDR2 SNEGSKA (reference sequence). The CDR3 sequence is 15 residues long.

The chain couples TRBV4-1 to TRBJ2-7; unclear D gene. Trimming took 2 bases from V and 0 from J, leaving 8 bases between them. The CDR3 runs 14 residues. Germline V lookup: CDR1 MGHRA, CDR2 YSYEKL. The CDR3 protein is CASSQRLSSYEQYF. The CDR3 DNA reads TGCGCCAGCAGCCAAAGGCTTAGCTCCTACGAGCAGTACTTC.